The next 6 T cell receptor beta chains were all read from a single sample in a study of T cell responses to AZD1222 COVID-19 vaccine. Profiling relied on immunoSEQ multiplex PCR, and the TCRdb table lists in-frame clones only, not all of them. The table includes around 78,000 clones, roughly 80% detected once. The sample consisted of peripheral blood, taken on day 0 of AZD1222 vaccination. The source of these receptors is an adult in good health.

The chain combines TRBV5-1 with TRBJ2-3; 10 bases map to TRBD1. The CDR3 extends over 15 amino acids. The junction had 7 bases not matched to a gene; V was cut back by 3 bases and J by 6 bases. Germline CDR1 is SGHRS and CDR2 is YFSETQ. The CDR3 DNA sequence: TGCGCCAGCAGCTCAGGGACAGGGGAGCGGGATACGCAGTATTTT. It yields the protein CASSSGTGERDTQYF.

The rearrangement links TRBV6-4 to TRBJ2-2, with D uncertain. The germline V gene encodes CDR1 MRHNA and CDR2 SNTAGT. The V and J ends lost 5 bases and 0 bases respectively, with 13 bases between them. CDR3 length equals 16 residues. The CDR3 DNA follows: TGTGCCAGCAGTCCCATGGCAGGTTCGAACACCGGGGAGCTGTTTTTT. Translation: CASSPMAGSNTGELFF.

There are a few counts of this clone. The chain joins TRBV4-3 to TRBJ2-2, with 11 bases lining up with TRBD1. J was trimmed by 3 bases and V by 3 bases; bases with no gene match: 3. The CDR3 loop spans 16 amino acids. Per germline, CDR1 LGHNA and CDR2 YSLEER. CDR3 residues: CASSQGTGGYTGELFF. The CDR3 DNA is TGCGCCAGCAGCCAGGGGACAGGGGGGTACACCGGGGAGCTGTTTTTT.

The rearrangement joins TRBV12-3 or TRBV12-4 to TRBJ2-7; no definite D call. The CDR3 contains 12 residues. Trimming pared 3 bases from V and 6 bases from J, leaving 9 bases between. The CDR3 bases are TGTGCCAGCAGTTTGAGTGTGGGCGAGCAGTACTTC. As protein: CASSLSVGEQYF.

In its sample, this clone was seen once. The chain uses TRBV19 and TRBJ1-6; maybe TRBD1 (5 bases). Between the trimmed V and J ends, which lost 6 bases and 9 bases, there was a span of 27 bases. CDR1 and CDR2 from the germline V gene are LNHDA and SQIVND (reference sequence). This CDR3 region has 18 residues. The CDR3 protein is CASRASPAGTIGGSPLHF. In DNA form, the CDR3 reads TGTGCCAGTAGAGCCTCTCCGGCAGGGACTATAGGTGGTTCACCCCTCCACTTT.

This clone was seen a handful of times. The V and J genes are TRBV9 and TRBJ2-1; TRBD1 matches at 7 bases. CDR1 is SGDLS and CDR2 is YYNGEE in the germline V gene. J gave up 4 bases and V 4 bases, and 11 bases lay outside the gene matches. The CDR3 loop spans 16 amino acids. The CDR3 here is CASSTYRGSGYNEQFF. CDR3 in DNA: TGTGCCAGCAGCACTTACAGGGGTTCGGGTTACAATGAGCAGTTCTTC.